Presented here are 30 T cell receptor beta chains from one specimen sequenced in a study of Graves' ophthalmopathy and Graves' hyperthyroidism. Researchers took RNA transcripts and amplified TCR beta CDR3 regions from them. Scientists carried out first-round RT-PCR using HTBI primers and then a second-round multiplex PCR. TCRdb reprocessed the multiplex PCR reads with MiXCR, giving one entry per CDR3 protein. The data show 900,000 to 1,200,000 distinct CDR3 sequences, 36% seen once. The sequencing input was peripheral blood or thyroid tissue (not recorded which). The receptors originated from an adult man with Graves' hyperthyroidism.

On this clonotype itself: Given the absence of the conserved phenylalanine or tryptophan at the CDR3 end, a read error is likely. The DNA is omitted, as the CDR3 cannot be located on it reliably, and the CDR3 follows TCRdb's listing. The chain carries TRBV7-9 and TRBJ2-7. CDR1 SEHNR and CDR2 FQNEAQ come from the germline V gene (reference sequence). The CDR3 spans 8 amino acids, including both terminal residues. CDR3 protein: CASSLDSA.

This clonotype was seen many times. The V and J genes are TRBV6-6 and TRBJ1-6; D remains ambiguous. This CDR3 spans 14 amino acids. V was pared by 6 bases and J by 0 bases, with 6 bases between. CDR1 and CDR2 (germline): MNHNY, SVGAGI (reference sequence). The CDR3 DNA follows: TGTGCCAGCAGGGAGAGCTCCTATAATTCACCCCTCCACTTT. This sequence encodes CASRESSYNSPLHF.

The V and J genes are TRBV10-2 and TRBJ1-5, with a tentative D call TRBD1 (6 bases). Trimming took 2 bases from V and 1 from J, leaving 9 bases between them. CDR3 length equals 15 residues. The germline V gene encodes CDR1 WSHSY and CDR2 SAAADI. CDR3 amino acids: CASSEPDRSNQPQHF. The CDR3 nucleotides are TGCGCCAGCAGTGAGCCGGACAGAAGCAATCAGCCCCAGCATTTT.

This clonotype appeared once. A much larger clone differs from this one at a single base, so this may be a read error. J is TRBJ1-2 and V is TRBV12-3 or TRBV12-4, with no clear D. CDR3 size: 13 residues. V was clipped by 10 bases and J by 7 bases, with 19 bases between them. CDR3 sequence: CANSDGWWGGYTF. DNA for the CDR3: TGTGCCAACTCAGACGGTTGGTGGGGTGGCTACACCTTC.

The CDR3 coding sequence is TGTGCCAGCAGCTTAGATCGGGCGGATCAATACGAGCAGTACTTC. It translates to CASSLDRADQYEQYF. The rearrangement uses TRBV7-8 and TRBJ2-7; D gene uncertain. Germline-derived CDR1 and CDR2 are SGHVS and FQNEAQ. This CDR3 spans 15 amino acids. V was shortened by 1 base and J by 4 bases, with 14 bases between the two germline ends. Supplemented by reference TRBV7-8 and TRBJ2-7, the full variable domain reads GAGVSQSPRYKVAKRGQDVALRCDPISGHVSLFWYQQALGQGPEFLTYFQNEAQLDKSGLPSDRFFAERPEGSVSTLKIQRTQQEDSAVYLCASSLDRADQYEQYFGPGTRLTVT.

This clonotype came up many times. The chain couples TRBV25-1 to TRBJ1-6; 7 bases align to TRBD1. CDR1 is MGHDK, CDR2 SYGVNS, per germline. The CDR3 totals 15 residues. J gave up 7 bases and V 8 bases, and 11 bases lay outside the gene matches. For the CDR3, the DNA is TGTGCCAGCCAATATACAGGGGAACTAAATTCACCCCTCCACTTT. The encoded protein is CASQYTGELNSPLHF.

This clonotype was counted ten times or more. This rearrangement joins TRBV10-3 to TRBJ1-1, with 9 positions matching TRBD1. This CDR3 is 15 amino acids long. CDR1 and CDR2 from the germline V gene are ENHRY and SYGVKD. Trimming at V came to 4 bases and at J to 6 bases, leaving 9 bases not matched to a gene. This CDR3 is CAISGAGQGGPEAFF. The CDR3 nucleotides read TGTGCCATCAGTGGAGCGGGACAGGGAGGGCCTGAAGCTTTCTTT.

This rearrangement joins TRBV2 to TRBJ2-7; D remains unclear. The CDR3 has 12 amino acids. The germline gives CDR1 SNHLY, CDR2 FYNNEI. V lost 2 bases to trimming and J lost 2 bases, with 4 bases between them. CDR3 sequence reads: CASSETTYEQYF. CDR3 DNA: TGTGCCAGCAGTGAAACAACCTACGAGCAGTACTTC.

This clonotype was detected only once. At one boundary the junction diverges from the germline segment, which might be a read error. The genes are TRBV7-3 and TRBJ2-6; D might be TRBD1 or TRBD2, each matching 5 bases. The CDR3 length is 16 residues. CDR1 and CDR2 from the germline V gene are SGHTA and FQGTGA. CDR3 DNA: TGTGCCACCAGCTCCCCTGGCAGGGACGGGGCCAACGTCCTGACTTTC. Translating it yields CATSSPGRDGANVLTF.

The chain carries TRBV27 and TRBJ1-2; D perhaps matches TRBD1 (6 bases). The V gene's germline CDR1 is MNHEY and CDR2 SMNVEV (reference sequence). The CDR3 covers 15 residues. The germline V and J ends were trimmed by 3 bases and 4 bases, with 15 bases remaining between them. The CDR3 loop is CASSFGQPASYGYTF. Written as DNA, the CDR3 is TGTGCCAGCAGTTTTGGACAGCCTGCGAGCTATGGCTACACCTTC.

The V gene is TRBV7-3, the J gene TRBJ2-5, with TRBD1 matching 10 bases. Trimming at V came to 5 bases and at J to 5 bases, leaving 11 bases not matched to a gene. Germline V gene sequence: CDR1 SGHTA, CDR2 FQGTGA. The length of the CDR3 is 16 residues. In DNA form, the CDR3 reads TGTGCCAGCAGCCACCGACAGGGGGCAGGGAGGGAGACCCAGTACTTC. Protein product: CASSHRQGAGRETQYF.

In its sample, this clonotype was seen a few times. V and J are TRBV5-1 and TRBJ1-4; TRBD1 matches at 8 bases. CDR1 is SGHRS, CDR2 YFSETQ, per germline. V lost 6 bases and J lost 10; bases outside the gene matches: 14. The CDR3 contains 15 residues. The CDR3: CASTPTTTGVGKLFF. The CDR3, as DNA: TGCGCCAGCACCCCGACAACGACAGGGGTTGGAAAACTGTTTTTT.

This clonotype was seen many times. The chain links TRBV29-1 to TRBJ1-1; TRBD1 agrees at 7 bases. In germline, CDR1 is SQVTM, CDR2 ANQGSEA. The CDR3 length is 12 residues. After removal of 8 bases from V and 6 bases from J, the junction contained 9 bases not matched to a gene. In DNA, the CDR3 is TGCAGCATACGACAGGGCAGGGCTGAAGCTTTCTTT. Protein product: CSIRQGRAEAFF.

This clonotype turned up a few times. The chain recombines TRBV7-2 with TRBJ2-7, with TRBD1 matching 8 bases. CDR1 and CDR2 (germline): SGHTA, FQGNSA. The length of the CDR3 is 17 residues. Trimming removed 7 bases from V and 0 bases from J; junction bases left unmatched: 14. The CDR3 sequence is CASNPHGETGVSYEQYF. For the CDR3, the DNA is TGTGCCAGCAACCCCCATGGGGAGACAGGGGTCTCCTACGAGCAGTACTTC.

In the case of this clonotype: This may arise from a read error, as a much more abundant clone is one base away. The V gene is TRBV7-6, the J gene TRBJ2-5; D remains unclear. The CDR3 length is 15 residues. V dropped 8 bases and J dropped 2 bases, with 18 bases sitting between them. Germline V gene sequence: CDR1 SGHVS, CDR2 FNYEAQ. The CDR3 region has the DNA TGTGCCAGCGGCGCGGTCGAATGGTCTCAAGAGACCCAGTACTTC. Its translation: CASGAVEWSQETQYF.

The chain has TRBV7-9 and TRBJ2-7; 7 bases match TRBD2. With the DNA end fitting TRBJ2-5 better, the J assignment may be wrong. This CDR3 has 14 residues. CDR1 and CDR2 (germline): SEHNR, FQNEAQ (reference sequence). CDR3 nucleotides: TGTGCCAGCACCCCCCGGCGGGAGTCGGAGACCCAGTACTTC. Encoded protein: CASTPRRESETQYF.

This clonotype was recorded at least ten times. The rearrangement links TRBV7-9 to TRBJ2-2; 11 nucleotides line up with TRBD2. With 6 bases clipped from V and 1 base from J, the junction kept 4 bases outside the gene matches. CDR1 and CDR2 (germline): SEHNR, FQNEAQ (reference sequence). The CDR3 is 16 residues long. The CDR3 DNA sequence: TGTGCCAGCAGTTCGACTAGCGGGATGAACACCGGGGAGCTGTTTTTT. Its translation is CASSSTSGMNTGELFF.

The chain has TRBV20-1 and TRBJ2-2; 7 nucleotides match TRBD1. From germline, CDR1 is DFQATT and CDR2 SNEGSKA (reference sequence). The CDR3 sequence is 16 residues long. The J segment lost 7 bases and the V segment lost 0 bases, leaving 11 bases of the junction unmatched. The CDR3 sequence is CSARDIQDRVRGELFF. For the CDR3, the DNA is TGCAGTGCTAGAGATATCCAAGACAGGGTCCGCGGGGAGCTGTTTTTT.

This clonotype was detected ten times or more. The CDR3 here is CAISEPWDTEAFF. The CDR3 nucleotides read TGTGCCATCAGTGAACCTTGGGACACTGAAGCTTTCTTT. The chain couples TRBV10-3 to TRBJ1-1; D call uncertain. V lost 3 bases to trimming and J lost 3 bases, with 8 bases between them. The CDR3 length is 13 residues. Germline V gives CDR1 ENHRY, CDR2 SYGVKD.

The J gene is TRBJ2-5, the V gene TRBV7-3, with D possibly being TRBD1 (6 bases). The germline V and J ends were trimmed by 6 bases and 1 base, with 18 bases remaining between them. This CDR3 is built from 16 residues. Germline V gene lookup returns CDR1 SGHTA and CDR2 FQGTGA. This CDR3 is CASSPFRGSTQETQYF. As DNA, the CDR3 is TGTGCCAGCAGTCCTTTCAGGGGATCCACCCAAGAGACCCAGTACTTC.

A few counts support this clonotype. This sequence joins TRBV7-2 and TRBJ1-1; a possible D gene is TRBD1 (5 bases). This CDR3 has 14 residues. Between the trimmed V and J ends, which lost 4 bases and 11 bases, there was a span of 20 bases. Germline V gives CDR1 SGHTA, CDR2 FQGNSA. In nucleotides, the CDR3 is TGTGCCAGCAGCTCCTGGGATAGGCCAGGGATGGCTTTCTTT. It encodes CASSSWDRPGMAFF.

V gene TRBV2 combines with J gene TRBJ1-2; no firm D call. The CDR3 totals 12 residues. Trimming cost V 3 bases and J 9 bases, with 11 bases left between them. Germline CDR1 SNHLY, CDR2 FYNNEI. The CDR3 DNA follows: TGTGCCAGCAGTGAGGTCGGCGTTAGCTACACCTTC. It yields the protein CASSEVGVSYTF.

Concerning this clonotype itself: A read error is likely, as this CDR3 ends without the conserved phenylalanine or tryptophan. Because the CDR3's place on the DNA is in doubt, the DNA is left out and the CDR3 is given as listed by TCRdb. The chain couples TRBV7-2 to TRBJ2-6; the table's D call TRBD2 went unverified against the DNA. Germline V CDR1 and CDR2: SGHTA, FQGNSA. The CDR3 region is 12 residues in length, termini included. CDR3 in amino acids: CASSLGTSGTNT.

This clonotype was counted a few times. The chain carries TRBV4-3 and TRBJ2-7; the match to TRBD1 covers 7 bases. The CDR3 is made up of 13 amino acids. Germline V CDR1 and CDR2: LGHNA, YSLEER. Trimming took 4 bases from V and 5 from J; bases not matched to a gene: 5. The CDR3 DNA reads TGCGCCAGCAGCCCCCACAGGGGTAACGAGCAGTACTTC. It translates to CASSPHRGNEQYF.

This clonotype was observed at least ten times. This rearrangement joins TRBV7-2 to TRBJ2-5; 7 bases line up with TRBD2. CDR3 length: 16 amino acids. The germline CDR1 and CDR2 sequences are SGHTA and FQGNSA. Trimming cost V 6 bases and J 4 bases; bases outside gene matches: 14. The CDR3 DNA sequence: TGTGCCAGCAGAGCCGGATATCCGGGAGGAAGAGAGACCCAGTACTTC. Protein product: CASRAGYPGGRETQYF.

This CDR3 reads CSEGGQGVANYGYTF. The CDR3, as DNA: TGCAGTGAAGGGGGACAGGGGGTGGCGAACTATGGCTACACCTTC. The rearrangement uses TRBV20-1 and TRBJ1-2, with 11 bases lining up with TRBD1. V lost 7 bases, J lost 2 bases, and 9 bases stayed unmatched. Germline V gene sequence: CDR1 DFQATT, CDR2 SNEGSKA (reference sequence). CDR3 length: 15 residues.

The V and J genes are TRBV10-2 and TRBJ2-7; 10 bases align to TRBD2. The germline gives CDR1 WSHSY, CDR2 SAAADI. V was clipped by 4 bases and J by 0 bases; unmatched bases: 6. The CDR3 runs 16 residues. The CDR3 nucleotides are TGCGCCAGCAGTGCCGGACTAGCGGATAGCTCCTACGAGCAGTACTTC. Its translation is CASSAGLADSSYEQYF.

In regard to this clonotype: No conserved phenylalanine or tryptophan ends this CDR3, so it is likely a read error. The DNA is left out, because the CDR3 cannot be placed on it with certainty; the CDR3 is given as TCRdb lists it. The CDR3: CASSVPAG. V usage is TRBV2 and J usage is TRBJ1-1. Germline CDR1 and CDR2: SNHLY and FYNNEI. The CDR3 spans 8 amino acids, including both terminal residues.

J is TRBJ2-7 and V is TRBV19; 9 nucleotides align to TRBD1. Per germline, CDR1 LNHDA and CDR2 SQIVND (reference sequence). Losses at the gene ends were 3 bases for V and 6 bases for J; bases not matched to a gene: 9. This CDR3 spans 15 amino acids. The CDR3 bases are TGTGCCAGTAGTATCCTCACAGGGGGCGGCTTCGAGCAGTACTTC. It codes for CASSILTGGGFEQYF.

As to this clonotype: At one end the junction does not follow the germline gene, possibly because of a read error. This chain links TRBV25-1 with TRBJ2-6; TRBD1 matches 7 bases. This CDR3 contains 13 residues. Germline V gene data show CDR1 as MGHDK and CDR2 as SYGVNS. The CDR3 region is CASRLGGAYTEAF. In nucleotides, the CDR3 is TGTGCCAGCAGGCTAGGGGGCGCGTACACTGAAGCTTTC.